These T cell receptor beta chains were read from a single sample in a study of molecular identifiers for immune sequencing clone quantification. Each CDR3 protein is one row after TCRdb ran MiXCR on the PCR reads. The data contain some 650,000 distinct CDR3 sequences, nearly 20% of them singletons. The sequenced material came from naive CD8+ T cells from blood, with Jurkat cell RNA spiked in. These receptors were collected from a human donor in good health. Some libraries in this study had Jurkat cell RNA spiked in. The conserved cysteine and the conserved F or W are not part of the CDR3 here. Fields, in order: V gene, CDR3 length, clone size, CDR3 protein. The size field is filled for only some rows; it gives once, few, many or a size class.

TRBV6-1 14 - ASSEITQGFPYEQY
TRBV6-5 12 - ASATGTSGDTQY
TRBV20-1 12 - SARDHGTGNEQF
TRBV5-6 15 - ASSQASAQMKNYGYT
TRBV12-3/TRBV12-4 10 many ASRTGNYEQY
TRBV18 15 - ASSPYGAGQTSYEQY
TRBV6-2/TRBV6-3 15 - ASTQPPTGKVADGYT
TRBV5-4 13 few ASSGIGSYSYEQY
TRBV6-2/TRBV6-3 12 many ASQLEDFTDTQY
TRBV7-9 13 many ASSLVVTENTEAF
TRBV5-6 13 many ASSSWASGMETQY
TRBV7-9 10 many ASSQGPFELF
TRBV7-6 16 - ASSLIGTISANTGELF
TRBV21-1 13 few ASSKVGRGNQPQH
TRBV6-2/TRBV6-3 16 many ASSYFAAPTPDTDTQY
TRBV6-5 9 many AIKRGETQY
TRBV6-2/TRBV6-3 14 many ASSNMVRGITDTQY
TRBV2 13 - ASSGTGGWNTEAF
TRBV19 14 - ASSTGQGPSSYEQY
TRBV5-1 13 many ASSLDSLNTGELF
TRBV3-1 13 many ATRSGRDYTDTQY
TRBV4-1 12 many ASSQIGAVYEQY
TRBV19 13 few ASSIDEGTNEKLF
TRBV4-3 14 many ASSQGYPGQSYEQY
TRBV20-1 13 many SARDPGTLNTEAF
TRBV4-1 12 many ASSHTQGGYEQF
TRBV7-9 13 - ASSSTGEKDYGYT
TRBV30 13 many AWMGVPTGGYGYT
TRBV11-2 11 many ASSFYSGYEQY
TRBV28 14 many ASSSFLAGEGETQY
TRBV5-1 11 many ASSGSGGETQY
TRBV9 9 many ASSVDDEQF
TRBV29-1 10 many SVVYYTDTQY
TRBV19 12 - VSSPRGTQETQY
TRBV4-3 15 - ASSQEGRGAGTDTQY
TRBV27 14 few ASSLWGTGGEETQY
TRBV12-3/TRBV12-4 15 - ASSPSRLAGSPYTQY
TRBV7-8 15 few ASSLVLRGGVIDTQY
TRBV13 14 many ASSSRTDAGTDTQY
TRBV6-2/TRBV6-3 11 many ASNLGGTDTQY
TRBV30 11 many AWSFTGSGEQY
TRBV12-3/TRBV12-4 12 many ASSRGHLTDTQY
TRBV12-3/TRBV12-4 12 - ASSFRLFKEKLF
TRBV7-9 14 many ASSPKDTESSYEQY
TRBV6-2/TRBV6-3 13 - ASSYVGTGVYEQY
TRBV6-2/TRBV6-3 11 few ASSYGLGTEAF
TRBV28 11 once ASSLRLLNEQY
TRBV5-1 15 many ASSLVGQGVDQETQY
TRBV6-6 14 many ASSYSGTANTGELF
TRBV5-1 16 many ASSFGQRESGSSYEQY
TRBV4-2 14 - ASSQDGGGAYNEQF
TRBV6-5 12 - ASRPGQGASEQF
TRBV6-5 13 - ASSYVGATNEKLF
TRBV4-3 16 few ASSQDNQGRGYNSPLH
TRBV2 13 many ASSGTSGRTDTQY
TRBV27 14 - ASRPTGTVLHNEQL
TRBV6-6 9 - ARGELYGYT